Presented here are 28 T cell receptor beta chains from one specimen sequenced in a study of OX40 agonist ivuxolimab in advanced cancers. Sequencing was performed with immunoSEQ multiplex PCR; in TCRdb, only in-frame clones are kept and a portion is missing. This table has under 20,000 clones, 85% to 90% appearing once. The specimen comprised CD4+ or CD8+ T cells sorted from blood, sampled in a trial of the OX40 agonist ivuxolimab. The receptors originated from an adult with an advanced solid tumor such as melanoma, head and neck, liver or kidney cancer.

The chain carries TRBV12-5 and TRBJ2-5, with D possibly TRBD1 on 5 matching bases. Germline-derived CDR1 and CDR2 are LGHNT and FRNRAP. There are 15 residues in the CDR3. With 1 base removed from V and 2 bases from J, the gap between germline ends came to 11 bases. The CDR3 DNA reads as TGTGCTAGTGGTTTGGGACAGAATTCACAAGAGACCCAGTACTTC. It specifies CASGLGQNSQETQYF.

The chain has TRBV5-4 and TRBJ2-7; 12 nucleotides align to TRBD2. The J segment lost 5 bases and the V segment lost 0 bases, leaving 0 bases of the junction unmatched. The CDR3 sequence is 14 residues long. Per germline, CDR1 SGHNT and CDR2 YYREEE (reference sequence). CDR3 residues: CASSLGLAGDEQYF. The CDR3 region has the DNA TGTGCCAGCAGCTTGGGACTAGCGGGAGACGAGCAGTACTTC.

V and J are TRBV7-2 and TRBJ1-6; no clear D gene. There are 15 residues in the CDR3. Germline assignment: CDR1 SGHTA and CDR2 FQGNSA. V was pared by 1 base and J by 3 bases, with 7 bases between. CDR3 loop: CASSLVTLYNSPLHF. CDR3 nucleotides: TGTGCCAGCAGCTTAGTCACGCTCTATAATTCACCCCTCCACTTT.

This chain uses TRBV28 with TRBJ2-7, with TRBD2 matching over 7 bases. This CDR3 contains 17 residues. Germline loops: CDR1 MDHEN, CDR2 SYDVKM. The J segment lost 0 bases and the V segment lost 2 bases, leaving 10 bases of the junction unmatched. The CDR3 nucleotides read TGTGCCAGCAGTTTAATCCTAGCGGAAACGAACTCCTACGAGCAGTACTTC. Translation: CASSLILAETNSYEQYF. Based on the CDR3 plus reference TRBV28 and TRBJ2-7, the full variable domain is DVKVTQSSRYLVKRTGEKVFLECVQDMDHENMFWYRQDPGLGLRLIYFSYDVKMKEKGDIPEGYSVSREKKERFSLILESASTNQTSMYLCASSLILAETNSYEQYFGPGTRLTVT.

The CDR3 is CASSQMGGVGIDTQYF. Here the CDR3 DNA reads TGTGCCAGCAGTCAAATGGGGGGGGTTGGGATAGATACGCAGTATTTT. The rearrangement uses TRBV25-1 and TRBJ2-3; 7 positions agree with TRBD2. V lost 5 bases, J lost 5 bases, and 13 bases stayed unmatched. Germline V gives CDR1 MGHDK, CDR2 SYGVNS. This CDR3 has 16 residues.

This sequence joins TRBV28 and TRBJ2-7, with TRBD1 matching over 8 bases. Trimming took 5 bases from V and 5 from J; bases not matched to a gene: 11. The V gene's germline CDR1 is MDHEN and CDR2 SYDVKM. The CDR3 extends over 15 amino acids. CDR3 DNA sequence: TGTGCCAGCAGTGAGACCGGGACAGGTTACGACGAGCAGTACTTC. This encodes CASSETGTGYDEQYF. Full variable domain (outside the CDR3, taken from reference TRBV28 and TRBJ2-7): DVKVTQSSRYLVKRTGEKVFLECVQDMDHENMFWYRQDPGLGLRLIYFSYDVKMKEKGDIPEGYSVSREKKERFSLILESASTNQTSMYLCASSETGTGYDEQYFGPGTRLTVT.

The rearrangement joins TRBV4-3 to TRBJ2-7; D is unresolved. Germline assignment: CDR1 LGHNA and CDR2 YSLEER. This CDR3 is 14 amino acids long. Trimming took off 1 base at V and 3 bases at J, with 10 bases between the two ends. CDR3 amino acids: CASSQGVADYEQYF. For the CDR3, the DNA is TGCGCCAGCAGCCAAGGAGTGGCAGACTACGAGCAGTACTTC.

In regard to this clone: An end of the junction does not agree with germline; a read error may underlie this. This sequence joins TRBV7-7 and TRBJ1-3, with D unresolved. Germline V lookup: CDR1 SSHAT, CDR2 FNYEAQ (reference sequence). The CDR3 runs 13 residues. The CDR3 region has the DNA TGTGCTAGCAGCTCCGACCTCGGAAACACCATATATTTT. It codes for CASSSDLGNTIYF.

In DNA form, the CDR3 reads TGTGCCAGCAGTCCCGGAGGGACTGAGCAGTTCTTC. Translated: CASSPGGTEQFF. The chain has TRBV6-1 and TRBJ2-1; D might be TRBD2 (6 bases). Trimming took 5 bases from V and 9 from J, leaving 11 bases between them. CDR1 and CDR2 (germline): MNHNS, SASEGT. The CDR3 totals 12 residues.

This rearrangement joins TRBV11-2 to TRBJ1-2; D possibly corresponds to TRBD1 (5 bases). Germline V gene data show CDR1 as SGHAT and CDR2 as FQNNGV. CDR3 length equals 16 residues. V was shortened by 1 base and J by 3 bases, with 15 bases between the two germline ends. Here the CDR3 DNA reads TGTGCCAGCAGCTTAGCGGGCTGGCAGGGTGACTATGGCTACACCTTC. Translation gives CASSLAGWQGDYGYTF. The whole variable domain, remainder taken from reference TRBV11-2 and TRBJ1-2, is EAGVAQSPRYKIIEKRQSVAFWCNPISGHATLYWYQQILGQGPKLLIQFQNNGVVDDSQLPKDRFSAERLKGVDSTLKIQPAKLEDSAVYLCASSLAGWQGDYGYTFGSGTRLTVV.

The J gene is TRBJ2-2, the V gene TRBV27; no definite D call. The V gene's germline CDR1 is MNHEY and CDR2 SMNVEV (reference sequence). The V end was cut by 2 bases, the J end by 6 bases, with 10 bases between. The CDR3 has 14 amino acids. The CDR3 DNA sequence: TGTGCCAGCAGTTTAAAAGCAGGCGCCGGGGAGCTGTTTTTT. Translation gives CASSLKAGAGELFF.

CDR3 protein: CASSLGGAGGYEQFF. The CDR3, as DNA: TGTGCCAGCAGCCTCGGCGGTGCGGGAGGATATGAGCAGTTCTTC. The rearrangement links TRBV7-2 to TRBJ2-1; 8 nucleotides line up with TRBD2. Germline CDR1 and CDR2: SGHTA and FQGNSA. Trimming took 5 bases from V and 8 from J; bases not matched to a gene: 11. The CDR3 loop spans 15 amino acids.

V and J are TRBV19 and TRBJ2-2; D is unresolved. CDR1 is LNHDA and CDR2 is SQIVND in the germline V gene (reference sequence). This CDR3 region has 12 residues. V lost 3 bases to trimming and J lost 6 bases, with 5 bases between them. The CDR3 loop reads CASSMYPGELFF. CDR3 in DNA: TGTGCCAGTAGTATGTATCCCGGGGAGCTGTTTTTT.

The V gene is TRBV27, the J gene TRBJ1-5; tentative D call: TRBD1 (6 bases). Per germline, CDR1 MNHEY and CDR2 SMNVEV (reference sequence). The CDR3 consists of 15 residues. Trimming removed 4 bases from V and 7 bases from J, with 17 bases in between. CDR3 residues: CASSSRLLGGQPQHF. In DNA, the CDR3 is TGTGCCAGCAGTTCCCGACTCCTAGGGGGGCAGCCCCAGCATTTT.

The V and J genes are TRBV25-1 and TRBJ2-2; D is possibly TRBD1 or TRBD2 (5 bases each). The germline V gene has CDR1 MGHDK and CDR2 SYGVNS. The CDR3 totals 14 residues. Trimming took off 8 bases at V and 6 bases at J, with 16 bases between the two ends. Written as DNA, the CDR3 is TGTGCCAGCGGCAGTGGGGCCGGGGCCGGGGAGCTGTTTTTT. This sequence encodes CASGSGAGAGELFF.

This chain's CDR3 is CSVDSRAEAFF. The CDR3 bases are TGCAGCGTTGATTCTCGGGCTGAAGCTTTCTTT. This sequence joins TRBV29-1 and TRBJ1-1; D is uncertain. V dropped 3 bases and J dropped 6 bases, with 8 bases sitting between them. CDR1 is SQVTM and CDR2 is ANQGSEA in the germline V gene. The CDR3 length is 11 residues.

The V gene is TRBV27, the J gene TRBJ1-1, with D possibly matching TRBD1 (6 bases). The CDR3 covers 14 residues. The germline gives CDR1 MNHEY, CDR2 SMNVEV (reference sequence). V gave up 4 bases and J gave up 0 bases, with 9 bases separating them. CDR3 in amino acids: CASSSTGLNTEAFF. In nucleotides, the CDR3 is TGTGCCAGCAGTTCGACAGGATTGAACACTGAAGCTTTCTTT.

The genes are TRBV7-9 and TRBJ1-2; D is possibly TRBD1 (5 bases). The ends were cut back, 7 bases at V and 8 bases at J, with 20 bases in the middle. Germline V lookup: CDR1 SEHNR, CDR2 FQNEAQ (reference sequence). This CDR3 is 14 amino acids long. CDR3 sequence reads: CASTGSGVGQGYTF. For the CDR3, the DNA is TGTGCCAGCACGGGGAGCGGTGTAGGACAAGGCTACACCTTC.

V gene TRBV19 combines with J gene TRBJ2-2; the match to TRBD2 covers 12 bases. Germline loops: CDR1 LNHDA, CDR2 SQIVND (reference sequence). Trimming removed 2 bases from V and 6 bases from J; junction bases left unmatched: 4. The CDR3 extends over 16 amino acids. CDR3 sequence: CASSIWLAGGPGELFF. The CDR3 DNA reads TGTGCCAGTAGTATATGGCTAGCGGGAGGGCCCGGGGAGCTGTTTTTT.

As to this clone: One end of the junction fails to match germline, which may point to a read error. The chain couples TRBV7-6 to TRBJ2-3; 8 positions agree with TRBD2. The germline V gene encodes CDR1 SGHVS and CDR2 FNYEAQ. The CDR3 totals 17 residues. The CDR3 protein is CASSYPGGGAWTDTQYF. The CDR3 coding sequence is TGTGCCAGTAGCTACCCGGGAGGGGGGGCTTGGACAGATACGCAGTATTTT.

Only a few counts were recorded for this clone. CDR3 loop: CATSREVVSNQPQHF. In nucleotides, the CDR3 is TGTGCCACCAGCAGAGAGGTAGTAAGCAATCAGCCCCAGCATTTT. The chain is built from TRBV15 and TRBJ1-5; D remains unclear. Per the germline V gene, CDR1 is LNHNV and CDR2 is YYDKDF (reference sequence). The CDR3 totals 15 residues. V was shortened by 0 bases and J by 1 base, with 7 bases between the two germline ends.

This chain links TRBV27 with TRBJ2-1; 9 nucleotides align to TRBD2. Germline CDR1 is MNHEY and CDR2 is SMNVEV (reference sequence). This CDR3 is built from 18 residues. After removal of 3 bases from V and 6 bases from J, the junction contained 15 bases not matched to a gene. The CDR3 sequence is CASSFLGGRAVVGNEQFF. CDR3 nucleotides: TGTGCCAGCAGTTTTTTGGGCGGGAGGGCCGTAGTAGGCAATGAGCAGTTCTTC.

The sample holds one count of this clone. The chain combines TRBV19 with TRBJ2-2, with 8 bases identical to TRBD2. The CDR3 extends over 16 amino acids. J lost 7 bases, V lost 3 bases, and 10 bases had no gene match. Germline V gene sequence: CDR1 LNHDA, CDR2 SQIVND (reference sequence). CDR3 residues: CASSIMRAGAGGELFF. The CDR3 DNA sequence: TGTGCCAGTAGTATCATGAGAGCGGGAGCGGGCGGGGAGCTGTTTTTT.

The chain has TRBV5-1 and TRBJ2-2; D call uncertain. Germline V lookup: CDR1 SGHRS, CDR2 YFSETQ. There are 12 residues in the CDR3. The V end lost 5 bases, the J end lost 1 base, and 3 bases lay between the germline ends. Here the CDR3 reads CASRENTGELFF. CDR3 DNA: TGCGCCAGCAGGGAGAACACCGGGGAGCTGTTTTTT.

The CDR3 reads CASSLGRRGPEAFF. CDR3 DNA sequence: TGTGCCAGCAGCTTAGGCCGGCGAGGCCCTGAAGCTTTCTTT. The genes are TRBV13 and TRBJ1-1; D gene uncertain. Trimming cost V 0 bases and J 6 bases, with 11 bases left between them. There are 14 residues in the CDR3. Germline V gene sequence: CDR1 PRHDT, CDR2 FYEKMQ (reference sequence).

The genes are TRBV5-4 and TRBJ2-5; 11 bases agree with TRBD2. The V segment lost 4 bases and the J segment 10 bases; nucleotides outside the gene matches: 15. The CDR3 runs to 16 residues. Germline V lookup: CDR1 SGHNT, CDR2 YYREEE (reference sequence). CDR3 coding DNA: TGTGCCAGCAGCGGCACCGGGACTAGCGGACTTTTTGGCCAGTACTTC. It yields the protein CASSGTGTSGLFGQYF. The variable domain in full, completed from reference TRBV5-4 and TRBJ2-5, reads ETGVTQSPTHLIKTRGQQVTLRCSSQSGHNTVSWYQQALGQGPQFIFQYYREEENGRGNFPPRFSGLQFPNYSSELNVNALELDDSALYLCASSGTGTSGLFGQYFGPGTRLLVL.

This clone occurred once. This chain joins TRBV2 and TRBJ2-5; possible D gene TRBD2, 6 bases. Trimming took 3 bases from V and 9 from J, leaving 20 bases between them. CDR1 and CDR2 from the germline V gene are SNHLY and FYNNEI. The CDR3 extends over 15 amino acids. This chain's CDR3 is CASSEGTGRGRSQYF. The CDR3 coding sequence is TGTGCCAGCAGTGAGGGGACTGGACGAGGAAGGTCCCAGTACTTC.

V is TRBV28 and J is TRBJ1-5; TRBD1 matches 10 bases. V lost 4 bases and J lost 3; bases outside the gene matches: 6. The germline V gene has CDR1 MDHEN and CDR2 SYDVKM. This CDR3 spans 16 amino acids. The CDR3 DNA sequence: TGTGCCAGCAGTTCTCCGGGACAGGGGATCAATCAGCCCCAGCATTTT. Protein: CASSSPGQGINQPQHF.